This T cell receptor beta chain was sequenced for a study of neoadjuvant nivolumab and ipilimumab in lung cancer. In the study overall: Patients got nivolumab 3 mg/kg on days 1, 15 and 29; combination added ipilimumab 1 mg/kg day 1. Study-level findings and limits: Only two of four nivolumab-treated tumors gained richness and clonality by surgery.

The CDR3 sequence is 12 residues long. From germline, CDR1 is KGHSH and CDR2 LQKENI. V was shortened by 4 bases and J by 4 bases, with 2 bases between the two germline ends. Repertoires were generated with immunoSEQ multiplex PCR, while TCRdb's copy carries only in-frame clones and drops some. The sample consists of approximately 31,000 clones, approximately 90% of them appearing once. Note on this clone: Its cognate antigen is unknown.

The V gene is TRBV18, the J gene TRBJ1-6; D is unclear. This receptor was taken from an adult with non-small cell lung cancer. The sample here was peripheral blood, taken after neoadjuvant nivolumab, alone or with ipilimumab, at or shortly before surgery. Written as DNA, the CDR3 is TGTGCCAGCTCACGTTATAATTCACCCCTCCACTTT. It codes for CASSRYNSPLHF.